This T cell receptor (beta chain) was obtained from a study of beta chain features in type 1 diabetes. On the study more broadly: Examination covered almost 110,000,000 sorted cells spanning all samples.

Since all of the isolated RNA was reverse transcribed, expressed TCRB transcripts were what got sequenced. The repertoire was sequenced with immunoSEQ multiplex PCR; TCRdb's copy has only in-frame clones and lacks some. This sample yields roughly 300,000 clones, of which around 15% are seen a single time; more than 0.015% belongs to the top ten. Remarks on this clone: As yet, its antigen is unknown.

Study-wide findings and caveats: Within each of all four CD4+ subsets, Type 1 diabetes patients had TCRB CDR3s that were moderately but significantly shorter. PCR could preferentially amplify shorter templates, alike in patients and controls.

The clonotype was recovered from a young man with type 1 diabetes. The specimen was naive CD4+ T cells from blood.

The CDR3 nucleotides are TGTGCCAGCAGCCAATCATCAGGGTCTCAAGAGACCCAGTACTTC. Protein sequence: CASSQSSGSQETQYF. The J gene is TRBJ2-5, the V gene TRBV16, with D possibly being TRBD1 (5 bases). CDR1 KGHSY and CDR2 FQNENV come from the germline V gene. The ends were cut back, 0 bases at V and 2 bases at J, with 10 bases in the middle. This CDR3 has 15 amino acids.